This TCR beta chain was obtained from a study of T cells in Graves' hyperthyroidism and ophthalmopathy. Study-wide results and caveats: Most expanded thyroid clonotypes above 0.001 recurred in blood.

Researchers amplified the TCR beta CDR3 regions from RNA transcripts. The HTBI primer set served for first-round RT-PCR of the TCR CDR3. TCRdb analysed the multiplex PCR reads with MiXCR anew, one entry per CDR3 protein. Of some 460,000 distinct CDR3 sequences listed, approximately 15% are singletons. In germline, CDR1 is MNHEY, CDR2 SVGEGT. The CDR3 has 16 residues. V dropped 0 bases and J dropped 4 bases, with 13 bases sitting between them. Graves' hyperthyroidism qualified as stable when ophthalmopathy did not progress within 18 months. Fresh peripheral blood, roughly 10 ml, was the source of the PBMCs. To note about this clonotype: Its matching antigen is unknown.

The specimen sequenced was blood. The V gene is TRBV6-2 or TRBV6-3, the J gene TRBJ2-1, with D unresolved. The source of this sequence is a woman between 18 and 30 years old with Graves' hyperthyroidism. The CDR3 sequence is CASSYSILTPYNEQFF. Written as DNA, the CDR3 is TGTGCCAGCAGTTACTCGATTTTAACCCCATACAATGAGCAGTTCTTC.